This T cell receptor beta chain comes out of a study of T cells after yellow fever vaccination (dated by TCRdb to about 2019). Describing the broader study: The SMART-Seq v4 Ultra Low Input RNA kit was used to prepare libraries from fractions with low cell numbers. To follow T-cell clones before and after both primary and booster YFV17D yellow fever vaccination, bulk TCR alpha and beta repertoires underwent longitudinal sequencing. Two healthy male donors made up the cohort, one aged 18 to 29 years and the other aged 30 to 40 years. Blood was collected at multiple timepoints before and after primary and secondary immunization, and bulk PBMC replicates and cell subsets were isolated. Broader findings and caveats from the paper: Only two donors were included in the study, so the extent to which the findings can be generalized is limited. The secondary T-cell response was weaker than the primary response but faster, peaking on day 5 instead of day 15. Computational filtering was needed because FACS-sorted repertoires could contain abundant contaminating clonotypes from the bulk population. A small share of clonotypes occurred in both CD4 and CD8 compartments, likely arising from convergent recombination. After the booster, most of the clones that had expanded following primary vaccination were detected again (roughly 97% of CD4 and roughly nine tenths of CD8), which suggests that memory was broadly maintained.

The germline V gene specifies KGHDR as CDR1 and SFDVKD as CDR2. V and J are truncated by 0 bases and 2 bases respectively, leaving an intervening sequence of 12 bases. The CDR3 has 16 amino acids, counting the end cysteine and phenylalanine. Only the CDR3 part of the read is kept: 48 bases, read in frame from the first base. Sequencing used an Illumina NovaSeq 6000. TCR cDNA was made using 5'RACE template switching, a step that added a universal primer site and unique molecular identifiers. Priming of cDNA synthesis was performed from both the TCR alpha and TCR beta constant segments. Library amplification involved two PCR steps, and the second step added sample barcodes and sequencing adapters. Sequencing of libraries was performed on Illumina HiSeq 2500 (2x100 bp) or NovaSeq (2x150 bp). The paper's processing steps were these. Demultiplexing of reads and collapsing into UMI consensus sequences were performed with MIGEC, and V(D)J alignment was carried out with MiXCR. Vaccine-responding clonotypes were identified with edgeR using replicate PBMC samples, with FDR below 0.01 and a log2 fold change above 5 up to day 15 being required. Each bulk clonotype was labeled CD4 or CD8 based on which sequenced repertoire, CD4 or CD8, contained the clonotype at higher abundance. In-frame beta chains were kept once TCRdb had trimmed the public reads at Q25 with fastp and called clones with MiXCR. Merged by CDR3 protein, the rows form single entries marked with the most common genes and DNA. What appears here as the V and J calls and clone size reflects TCRdb's work, not the paper's. The sample table records 300,000 to 400,000 distinct CDR3 sequences; under 5% of these occur just once. The ten top clones hold 20% to 25% of the sample.

What this sample's treatment or condition label stands for: live attenuated yellow fever vaccine strain. Two biological replicates of bulk PBMCs were collected at each blood-draw timepoint. A standard Ficoll-Paque protocol was used to isolate PBMCs from peripheral blood. TriZol was used to extract RNA from bulk PBMCs, from CD4 and CD8 fractions, and from dextramer-positive and dextramer-negative fractions. This clonotype was seen more than once but under ten times. Its cognate antigen has yet to be identified. It has no much larger one-base neighbor in the sample; base qualities were not kept. The chain was built from TRBV24-1 and TRBJ2-5; a weak D assignment points to TRBD2 (6 bases agree). The receptor was isolated from a man aged 18 to 29 who received the YFV17D yellow fever vaccine. This specimen consisted of PBMCs, obtained 5 days after the yellow fever booster vaccination. The CDR3 reads CATSDLSTGLQETQYF. The DNA sequence reads TGTGCCACCAGTGATTTGTCTACAGGACTACAAGAGACCCAGTACTTC.